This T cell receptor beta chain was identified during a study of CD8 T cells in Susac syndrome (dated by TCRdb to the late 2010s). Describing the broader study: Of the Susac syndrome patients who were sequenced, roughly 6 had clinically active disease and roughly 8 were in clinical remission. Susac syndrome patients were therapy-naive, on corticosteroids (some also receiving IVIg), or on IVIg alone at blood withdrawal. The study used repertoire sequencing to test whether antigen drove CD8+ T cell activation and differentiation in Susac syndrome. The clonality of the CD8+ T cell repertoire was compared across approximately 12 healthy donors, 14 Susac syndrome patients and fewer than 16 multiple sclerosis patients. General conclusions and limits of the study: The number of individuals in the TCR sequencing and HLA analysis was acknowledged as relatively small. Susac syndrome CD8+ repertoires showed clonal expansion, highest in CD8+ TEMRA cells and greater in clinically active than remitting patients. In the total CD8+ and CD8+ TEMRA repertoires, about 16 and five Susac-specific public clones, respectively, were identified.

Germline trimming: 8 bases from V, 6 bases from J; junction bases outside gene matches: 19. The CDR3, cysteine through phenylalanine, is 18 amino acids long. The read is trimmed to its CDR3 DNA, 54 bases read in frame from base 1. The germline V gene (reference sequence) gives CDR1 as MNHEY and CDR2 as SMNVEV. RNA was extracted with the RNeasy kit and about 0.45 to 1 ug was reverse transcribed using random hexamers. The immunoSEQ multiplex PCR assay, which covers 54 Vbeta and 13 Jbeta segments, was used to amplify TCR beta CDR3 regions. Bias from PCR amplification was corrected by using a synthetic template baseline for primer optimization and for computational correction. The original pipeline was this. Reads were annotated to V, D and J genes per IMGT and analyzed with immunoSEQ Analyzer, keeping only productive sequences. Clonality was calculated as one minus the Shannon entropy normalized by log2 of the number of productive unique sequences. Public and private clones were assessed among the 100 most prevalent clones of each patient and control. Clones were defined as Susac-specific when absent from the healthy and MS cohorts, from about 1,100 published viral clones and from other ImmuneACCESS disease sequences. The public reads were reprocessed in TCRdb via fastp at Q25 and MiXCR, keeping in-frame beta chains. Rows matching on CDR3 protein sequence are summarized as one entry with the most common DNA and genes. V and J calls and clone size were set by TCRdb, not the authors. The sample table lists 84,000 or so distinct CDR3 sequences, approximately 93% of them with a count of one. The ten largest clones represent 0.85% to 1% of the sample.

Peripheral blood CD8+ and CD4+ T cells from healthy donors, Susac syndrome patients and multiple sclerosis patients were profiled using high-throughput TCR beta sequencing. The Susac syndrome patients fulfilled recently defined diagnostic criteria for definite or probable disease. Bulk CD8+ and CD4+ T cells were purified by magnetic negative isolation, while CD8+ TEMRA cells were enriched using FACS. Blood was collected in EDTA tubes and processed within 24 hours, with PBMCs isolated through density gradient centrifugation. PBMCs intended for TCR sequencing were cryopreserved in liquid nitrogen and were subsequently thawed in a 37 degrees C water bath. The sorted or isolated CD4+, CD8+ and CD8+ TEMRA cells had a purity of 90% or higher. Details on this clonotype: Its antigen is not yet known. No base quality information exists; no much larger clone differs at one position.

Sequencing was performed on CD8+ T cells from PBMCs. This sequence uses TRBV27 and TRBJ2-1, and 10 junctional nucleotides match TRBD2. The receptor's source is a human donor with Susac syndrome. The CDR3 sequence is CASRPSGRIVTRGNEQFF. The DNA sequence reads TGTGCCAGCCGCCCTAGCGGGAGAATTGTAACGAGGGGCAATGAGCAGTTCTTC.